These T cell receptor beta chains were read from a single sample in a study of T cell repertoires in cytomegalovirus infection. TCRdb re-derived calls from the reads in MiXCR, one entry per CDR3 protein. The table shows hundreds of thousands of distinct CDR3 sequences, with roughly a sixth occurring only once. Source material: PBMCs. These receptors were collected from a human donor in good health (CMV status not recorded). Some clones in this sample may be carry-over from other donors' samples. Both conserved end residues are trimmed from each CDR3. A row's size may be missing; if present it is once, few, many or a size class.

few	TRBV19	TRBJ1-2	ASSGYYGYT
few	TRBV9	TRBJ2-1	ASSPGGHSTFNEQF
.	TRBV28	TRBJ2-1	ASSPTRTGLREQF
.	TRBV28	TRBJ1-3	ASSFRGGTENTIY
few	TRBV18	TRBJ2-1	ASSPGTSGYNEQF
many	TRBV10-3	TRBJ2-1	AISDHAGGSYNEQF
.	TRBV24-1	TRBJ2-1	ATSISYNEQF
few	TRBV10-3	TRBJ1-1	AISGDRDTEAF
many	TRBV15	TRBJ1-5	ATSRVSVLPVQNNQPQH
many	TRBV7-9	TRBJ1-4	ASSTAGTGATNEKLF
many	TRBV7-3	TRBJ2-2	ASSLSLTGELF
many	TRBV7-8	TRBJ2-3	ASSPGTSPDTQY
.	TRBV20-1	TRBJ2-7	SARGGGSSYEQY
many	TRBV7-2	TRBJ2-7	ASSLGLFSSYEQY
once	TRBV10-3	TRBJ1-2	AIADAFTNYGYT
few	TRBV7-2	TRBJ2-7	ASSWLSGEEEQY
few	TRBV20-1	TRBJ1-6	SARVSAPLH
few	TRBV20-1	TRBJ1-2	SASGGSNYGYT
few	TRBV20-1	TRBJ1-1	SAGEGGLPTEAF
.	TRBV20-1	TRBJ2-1	SALEPNSDEQF
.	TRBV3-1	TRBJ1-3	ASSQSGLAFGNTIY
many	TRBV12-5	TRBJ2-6	ASGLVRAAGTGANVLT
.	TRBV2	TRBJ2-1	ASSVYEQF
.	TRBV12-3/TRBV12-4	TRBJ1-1	ASSPTGLGEAF
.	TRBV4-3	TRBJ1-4	ASSQEQGRNEKLF
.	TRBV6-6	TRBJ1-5	ASSYSTGGENQPQH
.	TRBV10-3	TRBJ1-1	AISESEDRGHAF
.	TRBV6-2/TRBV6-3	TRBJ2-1	ASNTYNEQF
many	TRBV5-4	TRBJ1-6	ASSWGQGANSPLH
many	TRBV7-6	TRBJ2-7	ASSPRTGSAYEQY
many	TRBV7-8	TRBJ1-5	ASSPRFRGEGSNQPQH
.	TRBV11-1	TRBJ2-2	ASSLIAGRTGELF
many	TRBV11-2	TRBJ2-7	ASSLVGGQGGIYEQY
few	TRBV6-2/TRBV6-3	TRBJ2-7	ASSFRTESHPKKYETYEQY
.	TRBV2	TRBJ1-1	ASRTALNTEAF
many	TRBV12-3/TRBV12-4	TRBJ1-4	ASRPSSAGNEKLF
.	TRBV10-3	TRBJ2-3	AISRTGALDTQY
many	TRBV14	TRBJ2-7	ASSQAGRGTYEQY
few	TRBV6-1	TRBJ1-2	ASSEALRFKNYGYT
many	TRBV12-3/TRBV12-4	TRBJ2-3	ASTGGRVSTDTQY
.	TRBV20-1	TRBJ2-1	SAPSDEQF
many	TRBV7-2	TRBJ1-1	ASSRPTFEAF
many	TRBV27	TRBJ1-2	ASSFDRSANYGYT
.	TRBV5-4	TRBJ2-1	ASSLALAGDNEQF
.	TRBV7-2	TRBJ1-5	ASSPDRLMPQH
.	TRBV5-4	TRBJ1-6	ASSRSGGISSPLH
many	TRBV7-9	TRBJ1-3	ASKMGTGNTIY
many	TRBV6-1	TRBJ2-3	ASSSPADRVRTDTQY
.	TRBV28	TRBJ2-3	ASSSSDPADTQY
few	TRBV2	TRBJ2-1	ASSGTGGTAEQF
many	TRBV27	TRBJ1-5	ASSFINQPQH
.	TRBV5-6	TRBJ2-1	ASSLAGGEQF
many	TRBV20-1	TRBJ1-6	SAYGTGGTYNSPLH
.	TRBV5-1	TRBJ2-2	ASRSLGPGELF
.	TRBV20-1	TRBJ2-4	SARPTLAKNIQY
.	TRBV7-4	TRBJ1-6	ASSLIGVENSPLH
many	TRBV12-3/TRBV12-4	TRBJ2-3	ASSFAATDTQY